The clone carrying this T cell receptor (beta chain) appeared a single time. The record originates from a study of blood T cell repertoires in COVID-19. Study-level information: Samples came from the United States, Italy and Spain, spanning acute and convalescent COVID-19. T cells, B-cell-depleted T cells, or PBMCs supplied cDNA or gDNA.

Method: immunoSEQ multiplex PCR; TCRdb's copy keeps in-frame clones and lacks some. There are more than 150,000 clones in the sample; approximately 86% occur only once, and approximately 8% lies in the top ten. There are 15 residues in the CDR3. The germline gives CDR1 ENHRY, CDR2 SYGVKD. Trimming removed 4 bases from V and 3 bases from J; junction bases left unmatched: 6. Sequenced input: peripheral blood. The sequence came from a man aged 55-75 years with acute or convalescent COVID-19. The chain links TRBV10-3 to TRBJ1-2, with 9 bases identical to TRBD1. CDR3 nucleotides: TGTGCCATCAGTGCAGGACAGGGGTATTACTATGGCTACACCTTC. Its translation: CAISAGQGYYYGYTF.